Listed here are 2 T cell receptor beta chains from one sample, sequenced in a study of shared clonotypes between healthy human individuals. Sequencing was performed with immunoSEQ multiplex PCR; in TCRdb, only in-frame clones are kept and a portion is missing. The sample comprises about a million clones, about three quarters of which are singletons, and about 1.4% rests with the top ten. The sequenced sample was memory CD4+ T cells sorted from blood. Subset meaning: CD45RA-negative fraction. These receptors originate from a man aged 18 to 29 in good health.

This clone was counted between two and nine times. The CDR3 nucleotides read TGTGCCAGCAGCGTTAGCGGGTGGGGGTACAATGAGCAGTTCTTC. It translates to CASSVSGWGYNEQFF. The chain joins TRBV9 to TRBJ2-1; 7 bases fit TRBD2. CDR1 and CDR2 (germline): SGDLS, YYNGEE. Trimming at V came to 2 bases and at J to 4 bases, leaving 6 bases not matched to a gene. The CDR3 has 15 amino acids. The variable domain in full, with the rest retrieved from reference TRBV9 and TRBJ2-1, is DSGVTQTPKHLITATGQRVTLRCSPRSGDLSVYWYQQSLDQGLQFLIQYYNGEERAKGNILERFSAQQFPDLHSELNLSSLELGDSALYFCASSVSGWGYNEQFFGPGTRLTVL.

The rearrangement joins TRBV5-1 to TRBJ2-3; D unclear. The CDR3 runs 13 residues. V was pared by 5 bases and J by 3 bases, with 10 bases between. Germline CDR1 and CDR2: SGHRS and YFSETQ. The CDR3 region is CASRESETDTQYF. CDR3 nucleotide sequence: TGCGCCAGCAGGGAGTCGGAGACAGATACGCAGTATTTT.